This TCR beta chain was documented in a study of T cell repertoires in cytomegalovirus infection. Study-wide results and limits: The response measured ex vivo was dominated by TCR beta clonotypes (HLA-C-restricted and CMV-specific).

A note on this clonotype: What it binds is unknown. One junction end does not reproduce the germline sequence, and a read error may be involved.

Germline V CDR1 and CDR2: MNHEY, SVGAGI. The CDR3 extends over 13 amino acids. TCRdb reprocessed the reads with MiXCR, giving one entry per CDR3 protein. The table records hundreds of thousands of distinct CDR3 sequences, roughly 33% of them present only once. Material: cultured PBMCs, obtained from culture after CMV antigen stimulation. The V gene is TRBV6-5, the J gene TRBJ2-1; D is unresolved. This TCR derives from a human donor in good health (CMV status not recorded). Some clones in this sample may be carry-over from other donors' samples. This CDR3 is CPSSKSSYNEQFF. CDR3 sequence (DNA): TGCCCCTCCTCGAAGAGCTCCTACAATGAGCAGTTCTTC.